This T cell receptor beta chain derives from a study of blood T cell repertoires in COVID-19. Germline-derived CDR1 and CDR2 are ENHRY and SYGVKD. V was pared by 8 bases and J by 8 bases, with 13 bases between. The CDR3 length is 13 residues. The table came from immunoSEQ multiplex PCR; TCRdb's copy has only in-frame clones and leaves some out. This repertoire shows under 300,000 clones, 65% to 85% found once; its top ten account for roughly 3.6%. This clonotype originated in a man aged 50-60 years who had recovered from COVID-19. Source material: PBMCs or T cells enriched from blood (not recorded which). The rearrangement joins TRBV10-3 to TRBJ1-6, with a tentative D call TRBD1 (5 bases). This CDR3 is CAIGAGPDSPLHF. The DNA for the CDR3 is TGTGCCATCGGGGCAGGCCCGGATTCACCCCTCCACTTT.